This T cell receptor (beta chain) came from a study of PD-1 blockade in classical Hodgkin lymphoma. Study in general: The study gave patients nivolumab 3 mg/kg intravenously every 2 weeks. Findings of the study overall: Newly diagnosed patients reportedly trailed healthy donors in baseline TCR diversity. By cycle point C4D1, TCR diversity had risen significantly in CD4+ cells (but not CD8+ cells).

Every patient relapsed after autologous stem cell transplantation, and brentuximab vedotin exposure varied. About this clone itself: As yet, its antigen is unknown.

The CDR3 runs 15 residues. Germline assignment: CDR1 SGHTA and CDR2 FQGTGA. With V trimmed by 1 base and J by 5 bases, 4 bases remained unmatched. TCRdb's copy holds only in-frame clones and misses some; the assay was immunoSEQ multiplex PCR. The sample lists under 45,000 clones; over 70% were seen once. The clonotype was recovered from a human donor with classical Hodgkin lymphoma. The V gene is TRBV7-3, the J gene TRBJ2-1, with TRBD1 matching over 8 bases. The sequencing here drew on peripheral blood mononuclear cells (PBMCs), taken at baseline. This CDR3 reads CASSLSQGANNEQFF. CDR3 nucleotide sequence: TGTGCCAGCAGCTTAAGTCAGGGGGCGAACAATGAGCAGTTCTTC.